The clone carrying this T cell receptor (beta chain) was counted once. Antigen specificity is unknown. Regarding treatment: around 19 received Ad26.COV2.S at low or high dose, single or two shots; roughly five received placebo; per-sample allocation not given. At day 63 after the first vaccine or placebo injection, samples were drawn. The sample came from a Boston adult aged 18-55 years. The source of the sample is a study of Ad26.COV2.S vaccination and SARS-CoV-2 variants. Turning to the study itself: Recipients of Ad26.COV2.S got it intramuscularly, once or twice 56 days apart. Study-level points and caveats: Estimates derived from TCR breadth and depth analyses may have underestimated total T cell responses. Spike-specific TCR breadth was greater in vaccine than placebo recipients.

The CDR3 totals 15 residues. The V end was cut by 1 base, the J end by 0 bases, with 10 bases between. Germline CDR1 KGHSH, CDR2 LQKENI. Repertoires were generated with immunoSEQ multiplex PCR, while TCRdb's copy carries only in-frame clones and drops some. The repertoire holds around 350,000 clones, with around 84% as singletons. The sample in question was peripheral blood, obtained in a trial of Ad26.COV2.S vaccine versus placebo. This clonotype was sampled from a person aged 18-60 years who received the Ad26.COV2.S COVID-19 vaccine or a placebo. The J gene is TRBJ2-7, the V gene TRBV18; a weak D match, TRBD1 (5 bases). In nucleotides, the CDR3 is TGTGCCAGCTCACCACGCCAGGGCAGCTCCTACGAGCAGTACTTC. The encoded protein is CASSPRQGSSYEQYF.